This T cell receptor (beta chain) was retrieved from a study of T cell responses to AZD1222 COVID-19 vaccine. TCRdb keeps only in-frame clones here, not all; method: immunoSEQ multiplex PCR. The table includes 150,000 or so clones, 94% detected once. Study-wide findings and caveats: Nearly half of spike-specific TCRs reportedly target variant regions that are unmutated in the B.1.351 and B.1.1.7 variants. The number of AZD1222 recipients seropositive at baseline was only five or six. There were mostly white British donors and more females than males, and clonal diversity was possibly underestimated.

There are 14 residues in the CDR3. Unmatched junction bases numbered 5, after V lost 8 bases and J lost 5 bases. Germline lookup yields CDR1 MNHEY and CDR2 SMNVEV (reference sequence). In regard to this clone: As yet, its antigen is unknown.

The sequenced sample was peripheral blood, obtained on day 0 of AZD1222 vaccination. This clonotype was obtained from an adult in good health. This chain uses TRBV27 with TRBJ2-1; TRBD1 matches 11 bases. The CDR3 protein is CASGTGGFHNEQFF. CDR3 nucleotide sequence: TGTGCCAGCGGGACAGGGGGTTTTCACAATGAGCAGTTCTTC.